The source of this T cell receptor (beta chain) is a study of blood T cells in healthy people across ages. Using a J-beta primer mix together with a sample-barcoded 5' primer, a second PCR was run for roughly 6 to 11 cycles. TCRdb ran MiXCR on the 5' RACE reads and lists one entry per CDR3 protein. This sample has about 800,000 distinct CDR3 sequences, with approximately 25% found just once. J gave up 1 base and V 5 bases, and 0 bases lay outside the gene matches. CDR1 is LNHNV, CDR2 YYDKDF, per germline (reference sequence). The CDR3 length is 13 residues. The same sample was also used in a study of T cells of mothers and their children. That investigation notes: TCR recombination output is shaped by thymic selection similarly in related and unrelated pairs. Slightly higher but non-significant overlap marked related mother-child pairs versus unrelated pairs. There was no detection of any persistent microchimeric T cell clones.

The sequenced material came from blood. This TCR was sampled from a boy between 10 and 17 years old in good health. This sequence joins TRBV15 and TRBJ1-1; 8 positions agree with TRBD1. The CDR3 sequence is CATSGQGNTEAFF. CDR3 DNA sequence: TGTGCCACCAGCGGACAGGGGAACACTGAAGCTTTCTTT.